Following are 21 T cell receptor beta chains from one sample sequenced in a study of human CD8 memory T cell subsets. UMI-labeled 5' RACE was used, and it produced the TCR beta libraries. One entry per CDR3 protein, without DNA, is what TCRdb gives after re-calling the 5' RACE reads. Recorded here are 7,500 to 8,500 distinct CDR3 sequences; the top ten clones represent less than 30%. Sequencing used CD8+ T cells from PBMCs. These receptors were collected from a human donor in good health.

CDR3 protein: CASSFREMSYEQYF. The chain employs TRBV7-9 and TRBJ2-7; TCRdb calls TRBD1, which cannot be checked without DNA. The CDR3 has 14 amino acids. CDR1 SEHNR and CDR2 FQNEAQ come from the germline V gene (reference sequence).

Considering frequency, this clonotype is medium-sized. V and J are TRBV13 and TRBJ2-7; with no DNA, the TCRdb D assignment of TRBD1 cannot be verified. The CDR3 is 14 residues long. Germline lookup yields CDR1 PRHDT and CDR2 FYEKMQ (reference sequence). The CDR3 reads CASSPGTGNYEQYF.

This chain uses TRBV20-1 with TRBJ1-5. Germline CDR1 is DFQATT and CDR2 is SNEGSKA (reference sequence). The CDR3 sequence is 15 residues long. CDR3 in amino acids: CSARTWQESNQPQHF.

The V and J genes are TRBV7-3 and TRBJ1-1. Per the germline V gene, CDR1 is SGHTA and CDR2 is FQGTGA. This CDR3 has 13 residues. The CDR3 reads CASSFDLGSEAFF.

V is TRBV7-3 and J is TRBJ2-7; there is no DNA to check the TCRdb D call of TRBD2. There are 15 residues in the CDR3. Germline V CDR1 and CDR2: SGHTA, FQGTGA. CDR3 residues: CASSFTSGGPYEQYF.

V usage is TRBV7-9 and J usage is TRBJ2-5. Germline V gene data show CDR1 as SEHNR and CDR2 as FQNEAQ (reference sequence). The CDR3 runs to 13 residues. The CDR3 loop is CASSSGGEETQYF.

The J gene is TRBJ2-3, the V gene TRBV9; checking the TCRdb D call of TRBD1 is not possible without DNA. Per the germline V gene, CDR1 is SGDLS and CDR2 is YYNGEE. CDR3 length: 15 amino acids. The CDR3 sequence: CASRPGTARTDTQYF.

The rearrangement links TRBV15 to TRBJ2-2; TCRdb outputs TRBD1, but without DNA this stays unchecked. The CDR3 consists of 16 residues. Germline V gene lookup returns CDR1 LNHNV and CDR2 YYDKDF (reference sequence). CDR3 sequence reads: CATSGYRDISTGELFF.

The genes are TRBV28 and TRBJ2-7. The CDR3 loop spans 15 amino acids. Germline V gene data show CDR1 as MDHEN and CDR2 as SYDVKM. The CDR3 here is CASSSVAGDPSEQYF.

The genes are TRBV10-2 and TRBJ2-7; TCRdb's D gene call, TRBD2, goes unchecked for lack of DNA. This CDR3 has 13 amino acids. Germline V gene lookup returns CDR1 WSHSY and CDR2 SAAADI. The CDR3 region is CATRLADSYEQYF.

The gene calls are TRBV10-3 and TRBJ2-7; TCRdb names TRBD2, which stays unverified in the absence of DNA. The CDR3 spans 13 residues. The germline CDR1 and CDR2 sequences are ENHRY and SYGVKD. The CDR3 sequence: CAISEEGRYEQYF.

The chain couples TRBV6-5 to TRBJ2-5; TCRdb's D call of TRBD1 is untestable without DNA. The CDR3 is made up of 15 amino acids. CDR1 and CDR2 from the germline V gene are MNHEY and SVGAGI. This chain's CDR3 is CASSDPETGRETQYF.

The chain couples TRBV19 to TRBJ2-2. Germline-derived CDR1 and CDR2 are LNHDA and SQIVND (reference sequence). The CDR3 contains 12 residues. CDR3: CASERVTGELFF.

J is TRBJ2-7 and V is TRBV27; TCRdb lists TRBD2, though no DNA is available to test this call. CDR1 and CDR2 from the germline V gene are MNHEY and SMNVEV (reference sequence). The CDR3 has 14 amino acids. The CDR3 sequence is CASSPGTSGRHSYF.

By frequency, this clonotype registers medium-sized. The rearrangement links TRBV2 to TRBJ2-2; lacking DNA, the TRBD1 call made by TCRdb goes unchecked. This CDR3 contains 15 residues. Germline lookup yields CDR1 SNHLY and CDR2 FYNNEI. The CDR3 reads CASSGAGFSTGELFF.

Frequency places this clonotype as medium-sized (0.01 to 0.1%). The genes are TRBV29-1 and TRBJ2-1; the D call from TCRdb, TRBD2, cannot be confirmed without DNA. Germline lookup yields CDR1 SQVTM and CDR2 ANQGSEA. This CDR3 has 14 amino acids. The CDR3 reads CSLREQGSYNEQFF.

Here the CDR3 reads CASSPPPGDTQYF. The chain carries TRBV28 and TRBJ2-3; TCRdb lists TRBD1, though no DNA is available to test this call. The CDR3 contains 13 residues. Germline-derived CDR1 and CDR2 are MDHEN and SYDVKM. The variable domain in full, completed from reference TRBV28 and TRBJ2-3, reads DVKVTQSSRYLVKRTGEKVFLECVQDMDHENMFWYRQDPGLGLRLIYFSYDVKMKEKGDIPEGYSVSREKKERFSLILESASTNQTSMYLCASSPPPGDTQYFGPGTRLTVL.

J is TRBJ2-1 and V is TRBV21-1; there is no DNA to check the TCRdb D call of TRBD1. TRBV21-1 is shown as a pseudogene. The CDR3 covers 18 residues. The CDR3 loop reads CASSNRGQRTSSYNEQFF.

J is TRBJ2-7 and V is TRBV28; TCRdb selects TRBD1, and the lack of DNA leaves this call unchecked. Germline V gene lookup returns CDR1 MDHEN and CDR2 SYDVKM. CDR3 length equals 15 residues. CDR3 protein: CASRPLTGGLDEQYF.

The J gene is TRBJ2-1, the V gene TRBV27; TCRdb indicates TRBD2, and absent DNA this call remains unverified. The V gene's germline CDR1 is MNHEY and CDR2 SMNVEV (reference sequence). This CDR3 is 15 amino acids long. The CDR3 reads CASSLGTSGINEQFF.

This rearrangement joins TRBV7-8 to TRBJ2-1. Germline V lookup: CDR1 SGHVS, CDR2 FQNEAQ. CDR3 length equals 13 residues. The CDR3 region is CASVLGYYNEQFF. Looking up the rest from reference TRBV7-8 and TRBJ2-1 gives the full variable domain: GAGVSQSPRYKVAKRGQDVALRCDPISGHVSLFWYQQALGQGPEFLTYFQNEAQLDKSGLPSDRFFAERPEGSVSTLKIQRTQQEDSAVYLCASVLGYYNEQFFGPGTRLTVL.